This TCR beta chain originates from a study of T cell repertoires in cytomegalovirus infection. Study context: Public TCR beta signatures indicated both CMV infection and matching HLA type. The study's findings and limits: CMV-specific TCR beta clonotypes restricted by HLA-C were the ones dominating the ex vivo response. Summed public TCR beta family frequency identified CMV carriers bearing the relevant HLA.

TCRdb reprocessed the reads with MiXCR, giving one entry per CDR3 protein. The repertoire has about 240,000 distinct CDR3 sequences, about 5.9% of them found once; the top ten carry around 6%. V was clipped by 7 bases and J by 7 bases, with 16 bases between them. The CDR3 runs to 14 residues. Germline V gives CDR1 SGHTA, CDR2 FQGTGA. This clonotype was detected ten times or more. Its antigen is currently unknown. This chain links TRBV7-3 with TRBJ2-2; D possibly uses TRBD1 or TRBD2 (6 bases each). The sample consisted of PBMCs. The clonotype originates from a human donor in good health (CMV status not recorded). Some clones in this sample may be carry-over from other donors' samples. The chain's CDR3 is CASTLGGSNGELFF. The CDR3 DNA reads TGTGCCAGCACCCTAGGGGGGTCGAACGGGGAGCTGTTTTTT.